This T cell receptor beta chain is drawn from a study of control samples from healthy donors and cancer patients. The V end lost 5 bases, the J end lost 7 bases, and 15 bases lay between the germline ends. Per the germline V gene, CDR1 is MNHEY and CDR2 is SMNVEV (reference sequence). The CDR3 totals 14 residues. Using immunoSEQ multiplex PCR, the repertoire was profiled, and TCRdb retains in-frame clones only, with some absent. The sample holds 160,000 or so clones, 80% to 95% seen once. This clonotype originated in a woman aged 25 to 45 in good health. The sample consisted of blood. This chain joins TRBV27 and TRBJ2-1, with D possibly being TRBD2 (6 bases). CDR3 protein: CASSRGMMGNEQFF. The CDR3 region has the DNA TGTGCCAGCAGTCGCGGGATGATGGGAAATGAGCAGTTCTTC.